This TCR beta chain is from a study of shared clonotypes between healthy human individuals (dated by TCRdb to the early 2020s). For the study in its entirety: The cohort comprised two women and a few men aged 18 to 49 years. Different laboratories and diverse techniques were used to prepare libraries and sequence TCR repertoires, to increase sequencing depth and limit assay-specific biases. Leukapheresis yielded between about 0.85 and 9 billion PBMCs per donor. For each donor, CD4 naive and CD4 memory were each run on three plates, CD8 naive on two plates, and CD8 memory on one plate. To estimate repertoire size and how much clonotypes are shared between individuals, the study performed deep sequencing of blood TCR repertoires from about five healthy adults.

The full study reports these points: Across a handful of donors, about 5.2% of naive CD4, roughly 3.3% of naive CD8, 2.3% of memory CD4, and about 0.4% of memory CD8 clonotypes were shared. Larger estimated clonotype richness was generally found for naive subsets than for memory subsets. Pairwise subsampling led to the expectation that sequencing depth would affect the degree of clonotype sharing among donors. The small number of donors limited the genetic and exposure-history diversity represented. Sampling was limited to blood, and TCR repertoires in tissue likely differ from TCR repertoires in blood. Rarefaction of sorted-subset datasets indicated incomplete sequencing despite the large sequencing depth. Compared with non-shared clonotypes, clonotypes shared by all four sorted-subset donors had higher generation probabilities.

The germline V gene (reference sequence) provides CDR1 DFQATT and CDR2 SNEGSKA. Measured from the cysteine to the phenylalanine, the CDR3 is 11 residues long. Only the CDR3 region is kept as DNA, spanning 33 bases read in frame from base 1. Using the deep immunoSEQ assay, multiplex PCR amplified TCR CDR3 regions from genomic DNA. For each cell subset, the extracted genomic DNA was distributed evenly across all wells of several immunoSEQ 96-well plates, and each plate served as one replicate. For sorted subsets, roughly 200 ng of genomic DNA, equivalent to 30,000 or so T cell genomes, went into each replicate PCR. Purified libraries were measured with a Qubit 3.0 fluorometer, size-checked on a Bioanalyzer 2100, and measured again with the KAPA Library Quantification kit. A separate single-read 150-cycle Illumina NextSeq 550 flow cell was used to sequence each immunoSEQ 96-well plate. On the study's bioinformatics: The immunoSEQ output contained only junctional sequences without quality scores, so filtering could not match that applied to full-length reads. Sequences were annotated with PyIR, a Python wrapper for IgBLAST v1.9, and V/J genes and CDR3 were assigned using IMGT germline references. Reads were filtered out if the reads had weak V/J assignments (E-value above 1e-6), no CDR3, stop codons, out-of-frame junctions, or ambiguous translated residues. V3J clonotypes were defined by identical inferred V gene, J gene, and CDR3 amino acid sequence. Percentage overlap between repertoires was calculated by dividing the number of shared unique clonotypes by the size of the smaller repertoire. Richness of each repertoire was evaluated using RTK rarefaction, the Chao1 estimator, and Recon v2.1 estimates of unobserved clonotypes. Generation probabilities for all TCRbeta clonotypes obtained by the gDNA method from a few donors were computed using OLGA. Held by TCRdb, this immuneACCESS table contains in-frame sequences only and omits some clones. Under half of the omission traces to an unresolved V gene where checked; the cause of the rest is unknown. V and J calls and clone size are copied from that table; D and trimming were computed from the DNA. In all, the sample holds around 940,000 clones, and 76% of those were seen once. Of the sample, about 1.5% falls within the top ten clones.

Remarks on this clone: It lacks a known antigen. No much larger clone is present one base from it, and per-base qualities are unavailable.

The donors were healthy, HIV-negative adults with no recently reported acute infections or vaccinations. Every donor was a Caucasian adult residing in Nashville, Tennessee, USA. CD4+ T cells were enriched by magnetic negative selection, after which naive cells were positively selected on CD45RA and the negative fraction was taken as the memory subset. Blood was collected by leukapheresis, and PBMCs were isolated by Ficoll-Histopaque density gradient centrifugation and then cryopreserved in liquid nitrogen vapor phase. Analytical flow cytometry was used to check the purity and quantity of each magnetically sorted T cell population. Genomic DNA was isolated from each sorted fraction and quantified by UV absorbance on a Nanodrop 2000c.

The TCR sequence derives from a man between 18 and 29 years old in good health. The chain was built from TRBV20-1 and TRBJ1-5; a tentative D call is TRBD1 (6 bases match). The sample consisted of memory CD4+ T cells sorted from blood. This specimen's cell subset or site label, interpreted: CD45RA-negative fraction. The CDR3 protein is CRGAVNQPQHF. The DNA reads TGCAGGGGGGCGGTCAATCAGCCCCAGCATTTT.